A selection of T cell receptor beta chains follows, all from one sample in a study of cytomegalovirus exposure and HLA in healthy donors. Assay used: immunoSEQ multiplex PCR; TCRdb lists only in-frame clones, some missing. The sample carries approximately 180,000 clones, about 70% recorded once. Sequencing used PBMCs. The receptor set was obtained from a woman aged 25-40 years in good health and CMV-seronegative. Both conserved end residues are part of each CDR3. The D gene is left open where the match is weak. Clone size is not always given. Where it is, it says once, few, many or a class for expanded clones.

TRBV7-9	-	TRBJ2-3	-	CASSLGGLAGAGDTQYF	TGTGCCAGCAGCTTAGGAGGGTTGGCGGGGGCAGGAGATACGCAGTATTTT
TRBV27	-	TRBJ2-5	TRBD1	CASSLYRQGPETQYF	TGTGCCAGCAGTTTATACCGACAGGGCCCAGAGACCCAGTACTTC
TRBV15	few	TRBJ1-1	-	CATSRGSGTEAFF	TGTGCCACCAGCAGAGGATCGGGTACTGAAGCTTTCTTT
TRBV6-1	-	TRBJ1-2	-	CASRAIFDRNYYTF	TGTGCCAGCAGGGCCATATTCGACAGAAATTACTACACCTTC
TRBV29-1	few	TRBJ2-7	-	CSVVNTQGGEQYF	TGCAGCGTTGTTAATACTCAGGGGGGAGAGCAGTACTTC
TRBV5-1	-	TRBJ2-7	TRBD1	CASTLSGLTGGDRSEQYF	TGCGCCAGCACCCTCAGCGGGCTGACAGGGGGCGATCGTTCCGAGCAGTACTTC
TRBV4-1	-	TRBJ1-5	-	CASSQVYVREVGSNQPQHF	TGCGCCAGCAGCCAAGTTTACGTCAGGGAGGTTGGGAGCAATCAGCCCCAGCATTTT
TRBV7-9	-	TRBJ1-1	-	CASSQEGLTWNTEAFF	TGTGCCAGCAGCCAGGAGGGGCTTACCTGGAACACTGAAGCTTTCTTT
TRBV12-5	-	TRBJ2-1	TRBD1	CASGFYRDRGFNEQFF	TGTGCTAGTGGTTTCTACCGGGACAGGGGGTTCAATGAGCAGTTCTTC
TRBV18	-	TRBJ2-7	-	CASSSSGTLAYEQYF	TGTGCCAGCTCATCCTCCGGGACACTCGCCTACGAGCAGTACTTC
TRBV6-1	once	TRBJ2-2	TRBD1	CASSPTDRVGELFF	TGTGCCAGCAGTCCGACTGACAGGGTCGGGGAGCTGTTTTTT
TRBV7-8	-	TRBJ1-5	-	CASSLRGNQPQHF	TGTGCCAGCAGCTTACGGGGTAATCAGCCCCAGCATTTT
TRBV2	once	TRBJ1-5	TRBD1	CASSEWGQGPSNQPQHF	TGTGCCAGCAGTGAATGGGGACAGGGCCCTAGCAATCAGCCCCAGCATTTT